These T cell receptor beta chains were read from a single sample in a study of T cell responses to AZD1222 COVID-19 vaccine. Repertoires were generated with immunoSEQ multiplex PCR, while TCRdb's copy carries only in-frame clones and drops some. The sample comprises roughly 100,000 clones, almost 90% of which are singletons, and 5% to 6% rests with the top ten. The source material was peripheral blood, sampled on day 0 of AZD1222 vaccination. These receptors were taken from an adult in good health. The CDR3 runs from the conserved cysteine through the conserved F or W. The D gene is left open where the match is weak.

V gene,J gene,D gene,CDR3 protein
TRBV6-5,TRBJ1-6,NA,CASTRDRSNSPLHF
TRBV2,TRBJ2-1,NA,CASIEGALRFF
TRBV5-1,TRBJ1-4,NA,CASSPEGSEKLFF
TRBV7-3,TRBJ2-3,TRBD1,CASSLLQGTDTQYF
TRBV4-1,TRBJ2-5,NA,CASSQGIGQETQYF
TRBV5-8,TRBJ2-1,TRBD1,CASSFRGRAYNEQFF
TRBV7-2,TRBJ1-1,NA,CASSLRRDSEAFF
TRBV3-1/TRBV3-2,TRBJ2-5,NA,CASSQGVNQETQYF
TRBV10-2,TRBJ2-1,NA,CASSPDASYNEQFF
TRBV9,TRBJ2-3,NA,CASSGRQEAFTDTQYF
TRBV7-2,TRBJ2-7,TRBD2,CASSLEAGAYYEQYF
TRBV6-5,TRBJ2-1,NA,CASSYGGEYRNEQFF
TRBV29-1,TRBJ2-7,NA,CSVLLGDEQYF
TRBV19,TRBJ1-6,TRBD1,CASSLLGTGSTPLHF
TRBV7-3,TRBJ1-2,TRBD1,CASSRDRGLGYTF
TRBV5-4,TRBJ1-4,TRBD1,CASSSQGAPNEKLFF
TRBV7-2,TRBJ1-2,NA,CASSLSGVGYGYTF
TRBV6-1,TRBJ2-3,NA,CASSEGGWTTDTQYF